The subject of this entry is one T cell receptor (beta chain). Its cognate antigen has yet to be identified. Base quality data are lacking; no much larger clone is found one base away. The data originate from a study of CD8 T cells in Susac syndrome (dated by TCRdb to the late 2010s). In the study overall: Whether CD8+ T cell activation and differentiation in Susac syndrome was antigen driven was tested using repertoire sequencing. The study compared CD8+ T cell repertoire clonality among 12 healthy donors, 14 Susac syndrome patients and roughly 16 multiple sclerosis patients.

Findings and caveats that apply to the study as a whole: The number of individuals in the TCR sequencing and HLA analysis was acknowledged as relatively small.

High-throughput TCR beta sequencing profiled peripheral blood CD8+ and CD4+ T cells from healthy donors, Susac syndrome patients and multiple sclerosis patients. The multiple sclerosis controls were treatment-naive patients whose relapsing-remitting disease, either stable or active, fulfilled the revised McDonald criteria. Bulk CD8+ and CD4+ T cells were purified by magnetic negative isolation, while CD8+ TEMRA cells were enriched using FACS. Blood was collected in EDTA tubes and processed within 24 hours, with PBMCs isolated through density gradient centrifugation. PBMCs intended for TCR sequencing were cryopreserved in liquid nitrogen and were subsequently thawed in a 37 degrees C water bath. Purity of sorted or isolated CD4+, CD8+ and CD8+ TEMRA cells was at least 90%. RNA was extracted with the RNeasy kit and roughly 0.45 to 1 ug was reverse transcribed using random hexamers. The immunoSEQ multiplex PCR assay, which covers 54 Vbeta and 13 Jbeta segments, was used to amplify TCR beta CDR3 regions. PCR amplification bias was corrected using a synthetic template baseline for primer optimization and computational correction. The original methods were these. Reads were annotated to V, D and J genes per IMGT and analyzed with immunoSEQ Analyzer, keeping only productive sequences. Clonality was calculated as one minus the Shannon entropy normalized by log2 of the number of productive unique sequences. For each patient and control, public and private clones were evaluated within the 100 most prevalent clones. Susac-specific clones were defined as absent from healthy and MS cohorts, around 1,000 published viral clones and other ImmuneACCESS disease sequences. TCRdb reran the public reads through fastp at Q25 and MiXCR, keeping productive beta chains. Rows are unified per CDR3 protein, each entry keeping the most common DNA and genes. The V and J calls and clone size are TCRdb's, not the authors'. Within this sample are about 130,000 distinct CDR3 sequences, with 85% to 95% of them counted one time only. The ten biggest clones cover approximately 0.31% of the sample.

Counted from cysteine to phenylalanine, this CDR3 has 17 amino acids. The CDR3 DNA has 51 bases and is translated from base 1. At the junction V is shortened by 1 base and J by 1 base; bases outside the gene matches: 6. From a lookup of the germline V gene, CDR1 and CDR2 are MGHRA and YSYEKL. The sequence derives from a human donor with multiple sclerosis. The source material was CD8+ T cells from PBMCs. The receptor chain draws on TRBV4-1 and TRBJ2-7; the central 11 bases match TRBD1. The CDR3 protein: CASSQVAGQGVSYEQYF. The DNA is TGCGCCAGCAGCCAAGTAGCGGGACAGGGGGTATCCTACGAGCAGTACTTC.